The entry that follows covers one T cell receptor (beta chain) sequence. Between the trimmed V and J ends, which lost 6 bases and 5 bases, there was a span of 15 bases. The CDR3 length is 13 residues. Germline values: CDR1 SGDLS, CDR2 YYNGEE. The data stem from a study of cytomegalovirus exposure and HLA in healthy donors. PCR employed 60 Vbeta and 13 Jbeta primers. Method: immunoSEQ multiplex PCR; TCRdb's copy keeps in-frame clones and lacks some. The sample lists approximately 54,000 clones; 82% were seen once. The sequenced material came from PBMCs. The V gene is TRBV9, the J gene TRBJ2-7; possible D gene TRBD2, 5 bases. This clonotype was obtained from a young woman in good health and CMV-seronegative. In DNA, the CDR3 is TGTGCCAGCAATGGAGGAGGAGTGGACGAGCAGTACTTC. This encodes CASNGGGVDEQYF.